This TCR beta chain was identified in a study of blood T cell repertoires in COVID-19. Whole-study context: The cDNA or gDNA used as material had been derived from T cells, B-cell-depleted T cells, or PBMCs.

Per the study methods: Scientists estimated how many nucleated cells there were by amplifying reference gene primers. Repertoires were generated with immunoSEQ multiplex PCR, while TCRdb's copy carries only in-frame clones and drops some. For V, J and clone size, that table is used; D and trimming come from the DNA. The sample contains about 200,000 clones, more than 75% of which appear only once. Participants spanned ages about 18 to 90 years and resided in about 24 US areas. Assignments of participants to cohorts depended upon their own reported clinical history. This CDR3 spans 14 amino acids. The J segment lost 7 bases and the V segment lost 3 bases, leaving 11 bases of the junction unmatched. The V gene's germline CDR1 is SQVTM and CDR2 ANQGSEA.

The chain uses TRBV29-1 and TRBJ1-1; 7 nucleotides line up with TRBD1. This receptor was identified in a man aged 35-49 years with acute COVID-19. Sequencing was performed on PBMCs or T cells enriched from blood (not recorded which). The DNA of the CDR3 is TGCAGCGTTGACCTAATACAGGGGAATGATGAAGCTTTCTTT. Its protein is CSVDLIQGNDEAFF. The full variable domain, in which reference TRBV29-1 and TRBJ1-1 provide the parts outside the CDR3, is SAVISQKPSRDICQRGTSLTIQCQVDSQVTMMFWYRQQPGQSLTLIATANQGSEATYESGFVIDKFPISRPNLTFSTLTVSNMSPEDSSIYLCSVDLIQGNDEAFFGQGTRLTVV.